Listed here is a single T cell receptor beta chain. This entry is derived from a study of blood T cell repertoires in COVID-19. About the research overall: The cDNA or gDNA used as material had been derived from T cells, B-cell-depleted T cells, or PBMCs.

Original analysis: Reference gene primer amplification yielded estimated nucleated cell counts. The repertoire was sequenced with immunoSEQ multiplex PCR; TCRdb's copy has only in-frame clones and lacks some. That table is the source of V, J and clone size, and D and trimming were worked out from the DNA. This sample has about 170,000 clones; approximately 90% occur once, and the top ten carry almost 5%. During active infection, Seattle patients enrolled and were then monitored through disease. Germline V gives CDR1 SGHVS, CDR2 FQNEAQ. The CDR3 is 16 amino acids. V was clipped by 0 bases and J by 3 bases, with 12 bases between them.

The specimen sequenced was peripheral blood. The source is a man aged 18-30 years with COVID-19, enrolled during active disease. The V gene is TRBV7-8, the J gene TRBJ2-1, with D hard to call. CDR3 nucleotide sequence: TGTGCCAGCAGCTTAGCGCGGATTCGGAACTACAATGAGCAGTTCTTC. It is translated as CASSLARIRNYNEQFF. The full variable domain, its missing parts supplied by reference TRBV7-8 and TRBJ2-1, is GAGVSQSPRYKVAKRGQDVALRCDPISGHVSLFWYQQALGQGPEFLTYFQNEAQLDKSGLPSDRFFAERPEGSVSTLKIQRTQQEDSAVYLCASSLARIRNYNEQFFGPGTRLTVL.